This T cell receptor beta chain was identified during a study of OX40 agonist ivuxolimab in advanced cancers. Across the study: Two cutaneous melanoma patients and one hepatocellular carcinoma patient, three in all, had partial responses.

Cycle 7 day 1, cycle 4 day 1, and baseline were the timepoints at which blood was sampled. Regarding the study as a whole: No determination was made of the antigen specificity of the expanded peripheral T cells. By week 6 at 0.1 to 3.0 mg/kg, blood CD4+ and CD8+ T cells had expanded clonally.

Germline trimming cut 5 bases from V and 0 bases from J; bases unmatched to any gene: 6. The CDR3 spans 17 residues. Per the germline V gene, CDR1 is PRHDT and CDR2 is FYEKMQ (reference sequence). As for this clone: Its cognate antigen is unknown.

The assay was immunoSEQ multiplex PCR, and TCRdb's table has in-frame clones only and misses some. Of about 79,000 clones in the sample, roughly 80% are singletons; the top ten hold around 0.49%. The J gene is TRBJ2-7, the V gene TRBV13; 14 positions match TRBD2. Sequencing used CD4+ or CD8+ T cells sorted from blood, obtained in a trial of the OX40 agonist ivuxolimab. This sequence was found in an adult with an advanced solid tumor such as melanoma, head and neck, liver or kidney cancer. The CDR3 region is CASSPGTSGSSSYEQYF. CDR3 sequence (DNA): TGTGCCAGCAGCCCCGGGACTAGCGGGAGTTCCTCCTACGAGCAGTACTTC.